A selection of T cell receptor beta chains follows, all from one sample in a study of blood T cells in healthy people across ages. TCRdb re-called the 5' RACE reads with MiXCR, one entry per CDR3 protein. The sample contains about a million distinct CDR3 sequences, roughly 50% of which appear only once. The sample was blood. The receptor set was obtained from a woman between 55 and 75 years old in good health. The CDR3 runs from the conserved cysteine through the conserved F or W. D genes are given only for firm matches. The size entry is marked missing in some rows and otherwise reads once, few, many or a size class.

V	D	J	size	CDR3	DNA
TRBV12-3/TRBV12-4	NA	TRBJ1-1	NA	CASSFPGAGTRAFF	TGTGCCAGCAGTTTTCCAGGGGCAGGAACAAGAGCTTTCTTT
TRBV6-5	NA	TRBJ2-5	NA	CASRETGRKTQYF	TGTGCCAGCAGGGAAACAGGGCGCAAGACCCAGTACTTC
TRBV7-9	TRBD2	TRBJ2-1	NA	CASSFGLAGNNEQFF	TGTGCCAGCAGCTTTGGGCTAGCGGGGAACAATGAGCAGTTCTTC
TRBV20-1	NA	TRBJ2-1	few	CSANSPSSYNEQFF	TGCAGTGCTAATTCTCCGAGCTCCTACAATGAGCAGTTCTTC
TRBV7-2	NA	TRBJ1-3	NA	CASSSRGDAGNTIYF	TGTGCCAGCAGCTCAAGGGGGGACGCTGGAAACACCATATATTTT
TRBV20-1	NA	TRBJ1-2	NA	CSASSYGYTF	TGCAGTGCTAGTAGCTATGGCTACACCTTC
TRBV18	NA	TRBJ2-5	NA	CASSLRHQETQYF	TGTGCCAGCTCACTGCGGCACCAAGAGACCCAGTACTTC
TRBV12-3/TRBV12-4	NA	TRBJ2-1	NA	CASSPTLGYNEQFF	TGTGCCAGCAGTCCAACTCTAGGCTACAATGAGCAGTTCTTC
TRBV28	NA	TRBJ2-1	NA	CASSLVKKGGGEQFF	TGTGCCAGCAGTTTGGTGAAAAAGGGAGGCGGTGAGCAGTTCTTC
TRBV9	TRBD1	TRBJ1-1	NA	CASSVIQGAGTEAFF	TGTGCCAGCAGCGTAATTCAGGGGGCCGGAACTGAAGCTTTCTTT
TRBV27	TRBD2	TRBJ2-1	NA	CASSFQREYGDEQFF	TGTGCCAGCAGTTTCCAGCGGGAGTACGGGGATGAGCAGTTCTTC
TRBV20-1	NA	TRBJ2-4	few	CSARVGDFGVGAKNIQYF	TGCAGTGCTAGAGTTGGGGACTTCGGGGTGGGGGCCAAAAACATTCAGTACTTC
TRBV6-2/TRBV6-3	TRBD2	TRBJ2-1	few	CASRSSGRINNEQFF	TGTGCCAGCCGAAGTAGCGGGAGGATCAACAATGAGCAGTTCTTC
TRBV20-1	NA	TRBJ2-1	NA	CSARDGVFDVEQFF	TGCAGTGCTAGAGATGGGGTCTTTGACGTTGAGCAGTTCTTC
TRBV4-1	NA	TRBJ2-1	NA	CASSQDILGNEQFF	TGCGCCAGCAGCCAAGATATCCTAGGCAATGAGCAGTTCTTC
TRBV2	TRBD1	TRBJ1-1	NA	CASSEALLSRQGSNTEAFF	TGTGCCAGCAGTGAAGCGCTTCTTTCTAGACAGGGCTCGAACACTGAAGCTTTCTTT
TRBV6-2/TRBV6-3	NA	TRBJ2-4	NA	CASSYDGLAKNIQYF	TGTGCCAGCAGTTACGACGGCCTAGCCAAAAACATTCAGTACTTC
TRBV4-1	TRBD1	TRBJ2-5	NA	CASSLQTGSVPGTQYF	TGCGCCAGCAGCCTTCAGACAGGGTCCGTTCCTGGGACCCAGTACTTC
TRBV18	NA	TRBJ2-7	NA	CASSHIDSLVLSEQYF	TGTGCCAGCTCTCACATCGACAGCCTGGTTCTCTCCGAGCAGTACTTC
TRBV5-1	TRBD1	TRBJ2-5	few	CASSQVWDRGIEETQYF	TGCGCCAGCAGCCAGGTTTGGGACAGGGGCATCGAAGAGACCCAGTACTTC
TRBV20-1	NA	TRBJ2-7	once	CSARRRTFSSYEQYF	TGCAGTGCAAGAAGGAGGACATTCAGCTCCTACGAGCAGTACTTC
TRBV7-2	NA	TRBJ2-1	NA	CASSTQVGSYNEQFF	TGTGCCAGCAGCACCCAGGTGGGCTCCTACAATGAGCAGTTCTTC
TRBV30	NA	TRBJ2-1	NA	CAWSVHAGYNEQFF	TGTGCCTGGAGTGTACATGCGGGGTACAATGAGCAGTTCTTC
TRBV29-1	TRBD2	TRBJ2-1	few	CSVEDQLAGVFNEQFF	TGCAGCGTTGAAGACCAACTAGCGGGAGTATTCAATGAGCAGTTCTTC
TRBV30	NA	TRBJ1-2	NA	CAWSPGSVNYGYTF	TGTGCCTGGAGTCCAGGGTCCGTCAACTATGGCTACACCTTC
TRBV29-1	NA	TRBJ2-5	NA	CSVLRDSETQYF	TGCAGCGTTTTGCGGGATTCGGAGACCCAGTACTTC
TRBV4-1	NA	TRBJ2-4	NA	CASSQEQGGTSRNIQYF	TGCGCCAGCAGCCAAGAGCAAGGGGGGACGTCGAGAAACATTCAGTACTTC